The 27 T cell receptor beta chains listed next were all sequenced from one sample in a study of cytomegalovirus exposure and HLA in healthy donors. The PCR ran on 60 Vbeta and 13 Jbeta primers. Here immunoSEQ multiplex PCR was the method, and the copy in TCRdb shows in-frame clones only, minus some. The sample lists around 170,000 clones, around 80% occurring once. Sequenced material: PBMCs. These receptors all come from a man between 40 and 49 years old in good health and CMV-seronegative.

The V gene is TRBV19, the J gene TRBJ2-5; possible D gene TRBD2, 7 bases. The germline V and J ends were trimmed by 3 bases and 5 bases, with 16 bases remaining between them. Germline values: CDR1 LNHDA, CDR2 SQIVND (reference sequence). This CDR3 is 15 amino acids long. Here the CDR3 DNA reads TGTGCCAGTAGTATGGGGGGGCTGTATGCGGAGACCCAGTACTTC. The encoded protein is CASSMGGLYAETQYF.

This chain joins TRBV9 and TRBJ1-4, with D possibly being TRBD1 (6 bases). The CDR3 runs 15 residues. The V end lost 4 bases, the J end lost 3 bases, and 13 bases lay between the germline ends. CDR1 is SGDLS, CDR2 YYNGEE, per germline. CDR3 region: CASSKTGHPNEKLFF. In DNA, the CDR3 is TGTGCCAGCAGCAAGACGGGACATCCTAATGAAAAACTGTTTTTT.

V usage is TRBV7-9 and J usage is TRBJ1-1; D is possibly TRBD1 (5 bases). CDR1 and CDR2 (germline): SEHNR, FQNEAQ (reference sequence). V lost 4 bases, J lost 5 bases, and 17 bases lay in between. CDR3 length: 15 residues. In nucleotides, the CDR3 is TGTGCCAGCAGCTCTCACGGACGGGGGGGGACTGAAGCTTTCTTT. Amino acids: CASSSHGRGGTEAFF.

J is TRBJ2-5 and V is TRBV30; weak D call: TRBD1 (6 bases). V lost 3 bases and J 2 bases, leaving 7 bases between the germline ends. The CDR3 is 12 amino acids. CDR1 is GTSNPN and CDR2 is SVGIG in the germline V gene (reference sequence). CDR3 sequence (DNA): TGTGCCTGGAGCCAGGGGCAAGAGACCCAGTACTTC. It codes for CAWSQGQETQYF.

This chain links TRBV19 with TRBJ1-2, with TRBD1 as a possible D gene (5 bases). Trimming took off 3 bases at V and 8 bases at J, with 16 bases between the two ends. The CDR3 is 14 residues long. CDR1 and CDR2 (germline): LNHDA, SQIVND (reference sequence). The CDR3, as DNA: TGTGCCAGTAGTATGATACTTCAGGGTGGCGGCTACACCTTC. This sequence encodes CASSMILQGGGYTF.

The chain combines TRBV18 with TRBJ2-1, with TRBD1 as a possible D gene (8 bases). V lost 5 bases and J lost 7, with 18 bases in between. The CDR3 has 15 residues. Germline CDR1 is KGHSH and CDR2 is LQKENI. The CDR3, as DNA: TGTGCCAGCTCATCTCAGGGGGCTAGCGGAAATGAGCAGTTCTTC. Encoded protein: CASSSQGASGNEQFF.

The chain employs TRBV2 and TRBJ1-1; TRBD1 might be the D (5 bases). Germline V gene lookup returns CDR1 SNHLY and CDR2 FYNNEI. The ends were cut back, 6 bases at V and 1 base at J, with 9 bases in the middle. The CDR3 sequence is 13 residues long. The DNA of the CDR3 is TGTGCCAGCAGAAACGACAGGAACACTGAAGCTTTCTTT. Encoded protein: CASRNDRNTEAFF.

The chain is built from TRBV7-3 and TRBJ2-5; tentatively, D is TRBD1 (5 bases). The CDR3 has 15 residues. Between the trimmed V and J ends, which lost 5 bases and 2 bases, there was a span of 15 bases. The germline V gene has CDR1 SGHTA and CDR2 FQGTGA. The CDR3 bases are TGTGCCAGCAGCCCGCCCGGCGCAGGGCAAGAGACCCAGTACTTC. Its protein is CASSPPGAGQETQYF.

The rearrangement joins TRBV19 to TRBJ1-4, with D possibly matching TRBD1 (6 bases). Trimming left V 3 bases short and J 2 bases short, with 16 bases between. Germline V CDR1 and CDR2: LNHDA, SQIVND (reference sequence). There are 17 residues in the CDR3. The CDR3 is CASSIPGHPSTNEKLFF. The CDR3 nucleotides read TGTGCCAGTAGTATCCCGGGACACCCCTCCACTAATGAAAAACTGTTTTTT.

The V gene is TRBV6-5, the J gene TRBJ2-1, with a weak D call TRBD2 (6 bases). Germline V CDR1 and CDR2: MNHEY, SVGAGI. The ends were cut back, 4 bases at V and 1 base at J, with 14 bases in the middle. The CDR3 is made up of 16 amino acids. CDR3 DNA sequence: TGTGCCAGCAGTTTGGAGGGAGGCCTGTCCTACAATGAGCAGTTCTTC. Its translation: CASSLEGGLSYNEQFF.

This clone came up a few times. CDR3 sequence: CASSYRGRGQRGYTF. CDR3 in DNA: TGTGCCAGCAGTTACCGAGGCAGGGGGCAACGTGGCTACACCTTC. V and J are TRBV6-5 and TRBJ1-2; 8 positions match TRBD1. Germline loops: CDR1 MNHEY, CDR2 SVGAGI. With V trimmed by 2 bases and J by 7 bases, 9 bases remained unmatched. CDR3 length equals 15 residues.

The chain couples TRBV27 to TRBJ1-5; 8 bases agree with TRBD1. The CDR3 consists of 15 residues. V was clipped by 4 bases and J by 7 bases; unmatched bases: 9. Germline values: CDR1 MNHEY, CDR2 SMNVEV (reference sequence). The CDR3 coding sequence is TGTGCCAGCAGTTCTGCAGGGGGCGTTGGGCAGCCCCAGCATTTT. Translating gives CASSSAGGVGQPQHF.

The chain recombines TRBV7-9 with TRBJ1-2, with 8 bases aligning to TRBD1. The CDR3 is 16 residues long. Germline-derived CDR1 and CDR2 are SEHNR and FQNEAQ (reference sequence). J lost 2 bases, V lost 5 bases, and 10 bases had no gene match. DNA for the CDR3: TGTGCCAGCAGCCCCGCGACAGGGGCATCCAACTATGGCTACACCTTC. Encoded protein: CASSPATGASNYGYTF. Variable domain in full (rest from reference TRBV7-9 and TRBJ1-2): DTGVSQNPRHKITKRGQNVTFRCDPISEHNRLYWYRQTLGQGPEFLTYFQNEAQLEKSRLLSDRFSAERPKGSFSTLEIQRTEQGDSAMYLCASSPATGASNYGYTFGSGTRLTVV.

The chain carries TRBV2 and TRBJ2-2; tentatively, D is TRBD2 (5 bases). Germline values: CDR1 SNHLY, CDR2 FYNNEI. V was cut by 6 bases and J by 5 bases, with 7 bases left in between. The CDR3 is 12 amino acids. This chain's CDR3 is CASRRRTGELFF. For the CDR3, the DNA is TGTGCCAGCAGGAGGAGGACCGGGGAGCTGTTTTTT. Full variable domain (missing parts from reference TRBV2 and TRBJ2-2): EPEVTQTPSHQVTQMGQEVILRCVPISNHLYFYWYRQILGQKVEFLVSFYNNEISEKSEIFDDQFSVERPDGSNFTLKIRSTKLEDSAMYFCASRRRTGELFFGEGSRLTVL.

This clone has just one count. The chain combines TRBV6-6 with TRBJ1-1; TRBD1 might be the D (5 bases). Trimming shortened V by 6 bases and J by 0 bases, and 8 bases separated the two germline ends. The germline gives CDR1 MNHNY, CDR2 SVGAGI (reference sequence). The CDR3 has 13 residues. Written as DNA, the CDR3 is TGTGCCAGCAGCGGACATATGAACACTGAAGCTTTCTTT. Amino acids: CASSGHMNTEAFF.

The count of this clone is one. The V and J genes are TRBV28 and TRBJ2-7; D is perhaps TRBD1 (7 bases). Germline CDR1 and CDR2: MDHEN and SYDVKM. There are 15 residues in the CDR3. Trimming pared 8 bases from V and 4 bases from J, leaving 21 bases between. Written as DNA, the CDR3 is TGTGCCAGCGCCAAGGGGGGCGGGACAGCTTACGAGCAGTACTTC. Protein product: CASAKGGGTAYEQYF.

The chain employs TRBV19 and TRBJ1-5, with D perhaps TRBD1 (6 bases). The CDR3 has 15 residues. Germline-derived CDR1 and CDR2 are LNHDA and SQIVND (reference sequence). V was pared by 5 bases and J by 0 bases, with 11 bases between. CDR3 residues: CASSSQGNSNQPQHF. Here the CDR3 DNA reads TGTGCCAGTAGTTCCCAGGGGAATAGCAATCAGCCCCAGCATTTT.

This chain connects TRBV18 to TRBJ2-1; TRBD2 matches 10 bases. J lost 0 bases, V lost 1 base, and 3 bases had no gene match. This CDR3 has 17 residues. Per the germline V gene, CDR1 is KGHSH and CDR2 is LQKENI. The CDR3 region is CASSPRLAGSSYNEQFF. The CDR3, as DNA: TGTGCCAGCTCACCACGACTAGCGGGTAGCTCCTACAATGAGCAGTTCTTC.

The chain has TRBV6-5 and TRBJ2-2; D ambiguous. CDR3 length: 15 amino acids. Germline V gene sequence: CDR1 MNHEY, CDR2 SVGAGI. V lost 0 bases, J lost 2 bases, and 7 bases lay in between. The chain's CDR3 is CASSYSGSNTGELFF. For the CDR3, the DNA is TGTGCCAGCAGTTACTCCGGGTCTAACACCGGGGAGCTGTTTTTT.

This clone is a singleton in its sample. The CDR3 DNA is TGTGCCAGCAGCTTGGCGGCAGGCTCAAACTACGAGCAGTACTTC. Translation: CASSLAAGSNYEQYF. The rearrangement links TRBV5-4 to TRBJ2-7; D is undetermined. V dropped 0 bases and J dropped 3 bases, with 13 bases sitting between them. The CDR3 sequence is 15 residues long. The germline V gene encodes CDR1 SGHNT and CDR2 YYREEE (reference sequence).

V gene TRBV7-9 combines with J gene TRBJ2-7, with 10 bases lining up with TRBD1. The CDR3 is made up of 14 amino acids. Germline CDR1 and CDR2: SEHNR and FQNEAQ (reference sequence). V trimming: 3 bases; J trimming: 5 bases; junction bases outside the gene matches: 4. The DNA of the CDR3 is TGTGCCAGCAGCTTGACAGGGGGCAGCAACGAGCAGTACTTC. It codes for CASSLTGGSNEQYF.

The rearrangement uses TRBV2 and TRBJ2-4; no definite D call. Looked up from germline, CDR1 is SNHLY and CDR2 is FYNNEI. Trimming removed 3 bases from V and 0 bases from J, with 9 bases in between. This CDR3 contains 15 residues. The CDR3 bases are TGTGCCAGCAGTGACCCAGGTAGAGCCAAAAACATTCAGTACTTC. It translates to CASSDPGRAKNIQYF.

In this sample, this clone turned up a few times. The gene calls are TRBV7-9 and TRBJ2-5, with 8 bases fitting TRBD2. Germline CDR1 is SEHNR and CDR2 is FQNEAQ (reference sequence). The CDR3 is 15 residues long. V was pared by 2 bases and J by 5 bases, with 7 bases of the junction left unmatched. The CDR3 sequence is CASSLSGASGETQYF. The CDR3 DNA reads TGTGCCAGCAGCTTAAGTGGGGCTAGCGGGGAGACCCAGTACTTC.

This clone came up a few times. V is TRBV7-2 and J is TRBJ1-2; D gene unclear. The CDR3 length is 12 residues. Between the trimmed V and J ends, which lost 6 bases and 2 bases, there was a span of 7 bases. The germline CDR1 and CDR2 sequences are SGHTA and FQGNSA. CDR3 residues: CASSPLNYGYTF. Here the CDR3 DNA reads TGTGCCAGCAGTCCCTTGAACTATGGCTACACCTTC.

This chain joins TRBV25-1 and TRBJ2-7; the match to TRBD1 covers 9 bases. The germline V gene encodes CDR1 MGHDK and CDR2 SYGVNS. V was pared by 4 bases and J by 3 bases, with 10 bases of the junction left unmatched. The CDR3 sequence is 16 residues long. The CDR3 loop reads CASSGHRGDRDYEQYF. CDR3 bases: TGTGCCAGCAGTGGCCACAGAGGGGACAGGGACTACGAGCAGTACTTC.

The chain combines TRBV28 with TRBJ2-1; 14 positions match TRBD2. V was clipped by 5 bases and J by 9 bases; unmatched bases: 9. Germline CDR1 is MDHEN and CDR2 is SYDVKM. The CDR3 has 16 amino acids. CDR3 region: CASSQTGTSGRGEQFF. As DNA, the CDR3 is TGTGCCAGCAGTCAGACCGGGACTAGCGGGAGAGGTGAGCAGTTCTTC.

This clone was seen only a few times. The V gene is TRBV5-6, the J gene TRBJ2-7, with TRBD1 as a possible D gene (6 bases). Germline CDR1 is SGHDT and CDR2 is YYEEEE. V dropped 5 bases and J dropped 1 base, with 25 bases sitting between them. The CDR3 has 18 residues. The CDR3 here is CASSLWTKLRGFSYEQYF. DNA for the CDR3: TGTGCCAGCAGTCTCTGGACCAAGCTCAGGGGTTTTTCCTACGAGCAGTACTTC.